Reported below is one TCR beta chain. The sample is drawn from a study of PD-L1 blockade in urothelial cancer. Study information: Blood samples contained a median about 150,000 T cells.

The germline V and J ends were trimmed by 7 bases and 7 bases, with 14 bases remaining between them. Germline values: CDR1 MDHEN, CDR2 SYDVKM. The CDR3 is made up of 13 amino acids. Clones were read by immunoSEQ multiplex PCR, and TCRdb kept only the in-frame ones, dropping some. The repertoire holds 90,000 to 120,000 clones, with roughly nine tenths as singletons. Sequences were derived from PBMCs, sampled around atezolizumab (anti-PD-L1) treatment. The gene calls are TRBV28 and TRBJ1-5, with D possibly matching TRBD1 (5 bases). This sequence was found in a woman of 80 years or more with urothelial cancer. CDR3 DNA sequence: TGTGCCAGCATCTCACTTGGGGGGCAGCCCCAGCATTTT. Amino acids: CASISLGGQPQHF.